This is a list of T cell receptor beta chains from one sample in a study of regulatory T cells in long-lasting Graves disease. TCRdb recomputed calls from the multiplex PCR reads with MiXCR, one row per CDR3 protein. The profile shows more than 300,000 distinct CDR3 sequences, around 23% of them singletons. The specimen was peripheral blood mononuclear cells (PBMCs), collected when the disease was refractory, from a patient treated with antithyroid drugs. These TCRs come from a woman in her 40s with Graves disease. Each CDR3 is given with its conserved first and last residue. D genes are given only for firm matches. Part of the rows lack a size; the others show once, few, many or a class for expanded clones.

clone_size: few
d_call: NA
v_call: TRBV7-3
j_call: TRBJ1-1
cdr3_nt: TGTGCCAGCAGCTTATCTAAGGGAACTGAAGCTTTCTTT
cdr3_aa: CASSLSKGTEAFF

clone_size: NA
d_call: NA
v_call: TRBV9
j_call: TRBJ2-7
cdr3_nt: TGTGCCAGCAGCGTAGCCGGTATCTCCTACGAGCAGTACTTC
cdr3_aa: CASSVAGISYEQYF

clone_size: few
d_call: NA
v_call: TRBV7-8
j_call: TRBJ1-3
cdr3_nt: TGTGCCAGCAGCTTAGCGCCACAGGTCCACTCTGGAAACACCATATATTTT
cdr3_aa: CASSLAPQVHSGNTIYF

clone_size: few
d_call: NA
v_call: TRBV11-2
j_call: TRBJ1-1
cdr3_nt: TGCGCCAGCAGCCAAGAAGTCGCGACAGCCACTGAAGCTTTCTTT
cdr3_aa: CASSQEVATATEAFF

clone_size: many
d_call: NA
v_call: TRBV7-8
j_call: TRBJ1-1
cdr3_nt: TGTGCCAGCAGCTCCAACAGGGTCATGAACACTGAAGCTTTCTTT
cdr3_aa: CASSSNRVMNTEAFF

clone_size: many
d_call: TRBD2
v_call: TRBV20-1
j_call: TRBJ2-7
cdr3_nt: TGCAGTGCCCTAGCCCTCAACGGGAGGAATGAATACGAGCAGTACTTC
cdr3_aa: CSALALNGRNEYEQYF

clone_size: many
d_call: TRBD1
v_call: TRBV12-3/TRBV12-4
j_call: TRBJ2-7
cdr3_nt: TGTGCCAGCAGCCCACTCCCGGGACAGGGCCTCCACGAGCAGTACTTC
cdr3_aa: CASSPLPGQGLHEQYF

clone_size: NA
d_call: NA
v_call: TRBV30
j_call: TRBJ1-3
cdr3_nt: TGTGCCTGGAGTGTAAGGGACACCATATATTTT
cdr3_aa: CAWSVRDTIYF

clone_size: many
d_call: NA
v_call: TRBV10-3
j_call: TRBJ1-5
cdr3_nt: TGTGCCATCAGTGAAGGGATGGTCCGTCAGCCCCAGCATTTT
cdr3_aa: CAISEGMVRQPQHF

clone_size: many
d_call: TRBD1
v_call: TRBV2
j_call: TRBJ1-5
cdr3_nt: TGTGCCAGCAGAAGGGGACAGTCCCTTCGCAATCAGCCCCAGCATTTT
cdr3_aa: CASRRGQSLRNQPQHF

clone_size: few
d_call: TRBD1
v_call: TRBV10-3
j_call: TRBJ1-1
cdr3_nt: TGTGCCATCAGAAGGACAGGCGAGAACACTGAAGCTTTCTTT
cdr3_aa: CAIRRTGENTEAFF

clone_size: many
d_call: TRBD1
v_call: TRBV28
j_call: TRBJ1-1
cdr3_nt: TGTGCCAGCAGTTTTGACAGGGGAGGAGGCACTGAAGCTTTCTTT
cdr3_aa: CASSFDRGGGTEAFF

clone_size: many
d_call: NA
v_call: TRBV28
j_call: TRBJ2-7
cdr3_nt: TGTGCCAGCAGTTTAAAGACGGTTTACTACGAGCAGTACTTC
cdr3_aa: CASSLKTVYYEQYF

clone_size: many
d_call: NA
v_call: TRBV12-3/TRBV12-4
j_call: TRBJ2-7
cdr3_nt: TGTGCCAGCAGTTGGTCCAACTCCTACGAGCAGTACTTC
cdr3_aa: CASSWSNSYEQYF

clone_size: NA
d_call: NA
v_call: TRBV19
j_call: TRBJ2-7
cdr3_nt: TGTGCCAGTAGAGAGACAACAGGCTACGAGCAGTACTTC
cdr3_aa: CASRETTGYEQYF

clone_size: NA
d_call: NA
v_call: TRBV20-1
j_call: TRBJ1-1
cdr3_nt: TGCAGTGCTAGAGATAACAGGGTGAACACTGAAGCTTTCTTT
cdr3_aa: CSARDNRVNTEAFF

clone_size: few
d_call: NA
v_call: TRBV18
j_call: TRBJ2-5
cdr3_nt: TGTGCCAGCTCACCGCCAGACCAAGAGACCCAGTACTTC
cdr3_aa: CASSPPDQETQYF

clone_size: many
d_call: TRBD2
v_call: TRBV28
j_call: TRBJ2-3
cdr3_nt: TGTGCCACCGGACTAGGCCGAACGGGTACGCAGTATTTT
cdr3_aa: CATGLGRTGTQYF

clone_size: many
d_call: NA
v_call: TRBV5-1
j_call: TRBJ1-1
cdr3_nt: TGCGCCAGCAGCTTGGCAACGTACAGTGTCTATGAAGCTTTCTTT
cdr3_aa: CASSLATYSVYEAFF

clone_size: NA
d_call: NA
v_call: TRBV27
j_call: TRBJ2-5
cdr3_nt: TGTGCCAGCAGGCAGGGGAGTGGGTCTCAAGAGACCCAGTACTTC
cdr3_aa: CASRQGSGSQETQYF

clone_size: many
d_call: NA
v_call: TRBV3-1
j_call: TRBJ2-7
cdr3_nt: TGTGCCAGCAGCTTAGCAGGGACCGAGCAGTACTTC
cdr3_aa: CASSLAGTEQYF

clone_size: many
d_call: TRBD1
v_call: TRBV27
j_call: TRBJ1-1
cdr3_nt: TGTGCCAGCGTAACGACAGGGGGGACTGAAGCTTTCTTT
cdr3_aa: CASVTTGGTEAFF

clone_size: NA
d_call: TRBD1
v_call: TRBV3-1
j_call: TRBJ1-5
cdr3_nt: TGTGCCAGCAGCCACTCCGGGACAGGGAATCAGCCCCAGCATTTT
cdr3_aa: CASSHSGTGNQPQHF

clone_size: many
d_call: NA
v_call: TRBV28
j_call: TRBJ2-5
cdr3_nt: TGTGCCAGCATGACGAAGGATGGGGCTCCGGAGACCCAGTACTTC
cdr3_aa: CASMTKDGAPETQYF

clone_size: many
d_call: TRBD2
v_call: TRBV11-2
j_call: TRBJ2-7
cdr3_nt: TGTGCCAGCAGCTCGGGACTAGGGGTCTACGAGCAGTACTTC
cdr3_aa: CASSSGLGVYEQYF